This TCR beta chain stems from a study of technical replicates of blood from several donors. Here immunoSEQ multiplex PCR was the method, and the copy in TCRdb shows in-frame clones only, minus some. This table holds over 50,000 clones, 86% found once. CDR1 and CDR2 from the germline V gene are MNHEY and SVGAGI. V lost 6 bases and J lost 5; bases outside the gene matches: 3. The CDR3 sequence is 13 residues long. This clonotype was obtained from a human donor in good health. Some clones in this sample may be carry-over from other donors' samples. Material: PBMCs. The chain carries TRBV6-5 and TRBJ2-4; 8 nucleotides line up with TRBD1. This CDR3 reads CASRSTGENIQYF. DNA of the CDR3: TGTGCCAGCAGGTCGACAGGGGAAAACATTCAGTACTTC.